Shown below are 26 T cell receptor beta chains from a single sample sequenced in a study of persistence of HIV-infected CD4 T cells. These TCRs' antigens remain unknown. The libraries were made with immunoSEQ version 4 in survey mode. The protocol was immunoSEQ multiplex PCR, while the TCRdb copy is restricted to in-frame clones and leaves out a portion. The profile shows 35,000 to 55,000 clones, more than 80% of them singletons. This nonspecific control used anti-CD3/anti-CD28 bead stimulation of CD4+ T cells. CD4+ T cells upregulating both CD40 ligand and CD69 were sorted as responding cells. The material was CD4+ T cells sorted from PBMCs after approximately 19-hour stimulation, obtained from a patient who received antiretroviral therapy. Source of these receptors: an adult man with HIV who was CMV-seropositive.

This sequence joins TRBV6-1 and TRBJ1-2; 9 bases agree with TRBD1. J lost 1 base, V lost 3 bases, and 9 bases had no gene match. The V gene's germline CDR1 is MNHNS and CDR2 SASEGT. This CDR3 comprises 17 residues. The DNA of the CDR3 is TGTGCCAGCAGTGAGCCTCCCGGGACAGGGTTTAACTATGGCTACACCTTC. It encodes CASSEPPGTGFNYGYTF.

The chain is built from TRBV12-3 or TRBV12-4 and TRBJ2-3; D gene uncertain. This CDR3 has 13 amino acids. The V and J ends lost 2 bases and 3 bases respectively, with 6 bases between them. CDR3 nucleotides: TGTGCCAGCAGTTTAATCAGGACAGATACGCAGTATTTT. This sequence encodes CASSLIRTDTQYF.

This chain links TRBV11-2 with TRBJ2-3; tentatively, D is TRBD1 (6 bases). Germline V gene lookup returns CDR1 SGHAT and CDR2 FQNNGV. This CDR3 has 19 amino acids. Trimming removed 1 base at V and 0 bases at J, with 20 bases between. This CDR3 is CASSLVEDRRFDSTDTQYF. DNA of the CDR3: TGTGCCAGCAGCTTAGTAGAGGACAGACGTTTTGATAGCACAGATACGCAGTATTTT.

The chain is built from TRBV27 and TRBJ2-3; 7 bases are shared with TRBD1. From germline, CDR1 is MNHEY and CDR2 SMNVEV (reference sequence). This CDR3 comprises 13 residues. J was trimmed by 5 bases and V by 5 bases; bases with no gene match: 4. The DNA of the CDR3 is TGTGCCAGCAGTAAAAACAGGGGAGATACGCAGTATTTT. As protein: CASSKNRGDTQYF.

The V call is TRBV6-2 or TRBV6-3, the J call TRBJ1-2, with 8 bases that match TRBD1. Germline assignment: CDR1 MNHEY and CDR2 SVGEGT. The CDR3 runs to 14 residues. V was clipped by 6 bases and J by 4 bases; unmatched bases: 7. The CDR3: CASRPRQGSYGYTF. As DNA, the CDR3 is TGTGCCAGCAGGCCTCGACAGGGGAGCTATGGCTACACCTTC.

The chain recombines TRBV4-2 with TRBJ2-1, with D possibly being TRBD1 (6 bases). The germline CDR1 and CDR2 sequences are LGHNA and YNFKEQ. The CDR3 totals 16 residues. Trimming pared 0 bases from V and 7 bases from J, leaving 16 bases between. CDR3 DNA sequence: TGTGCCAGCAGCCAAGAGGTGGGGGCCCTTGGGAATGAGCAGTTCTTC. It specifies CASSQEVGALGNEQFF.

The chain has TRBV2 and TRBJ2-7; D is perhaps TRBD2 (5 bases). Trimming took off 8 bases at V and 7 bases at J, with 21 bases between the two ends. CDR3 length: 14 residues. Germline V gene sequence: CDR1 SNHLY, CDR2 FYNNEI. The DNA of the CDR3 is TGTGCCAGCGGTGGAGTAGCGATCCCGGGTGAGCAGTACTTC. Amino acid sequence: CASGGVAIPGEQYF.

The rearrangement links TRBV7-3 to TRBJ2-1, with 13 bases identical to TRBD2. Germline CDR1 and CDR2: SGHTA and FQGTGA. This CDR3 contains 16 residues. Losses at the gene ends were 3 bases for V and 12 bases for J; bases not matched to a gene: 11. The CDR3 here is CASSFRERGLAGLQFF. As DNA, the CDR3 is TGTGCCAGCAGCTTTCGAGAGCGGGGACTAGCGGGGTTGCAGTTCTTC.

This clone turned up a few times. The chain links TRBV19 to TRBJ1-1; 7 nucleotides match TRBD1. The CDR3 extends over 13 amino acids. The V and J ends lost 6 bases and 7 bases, in that order; junction bases with no gene match: 8. Germline lookup yields CDR1 LNHDA and CDR2 SQIVND (reference sequence). Written as DNA, the CDR3 is TGTGCCAGTAGGGGACAGATGGGAAGTGAAGCTTTCTTT. This sequence encodes CASRGQMGSEAFF.

The chain employs TRBV28 and TRBJ2-7; no reliable D call. Deletions cut 7 bases from V and 5 bases from J, with 9 bases between. The CDR3 loop spans 11 amino acids. Germline V gene sequence: CDR1 MDHEN, CDR2 SYDVKM. CDR3 residues: CASNRFHEQYF. CDR3 DNA: TGTGCCAGCAACCGGTTCCACGAGCAGTACTTC. The variable domain in full, completed from reference TRBV28 and TRBJ2-7, reads DVKVTQSSRYLVKRTGEKVFLECVQDMDHENMFWYRQDPGLGLRLIYFSYDVKMKEKGDIPEGYSVSREKKERFSLILESASTNQTSMYLCASNRFHEQYFGPGTRLTVT.

The V and J genes are TRBV4-1 and TRBJ1-2; tentatively, D is TRBD1 (6 bases). The CDR3 is 15 amino acids. Trimming took 0 bases from V and 7 from J, leaving 15 bases between them. Germline V gives CDR1 MGHRA, CDR2 YSYEKL. The CDR3 reads CASSQDRDTRGGYTF. In DNA form, the CDR3 reads TGCGCCAGCAGCCAAGATCGGGACACAAGAGGTGGCTACACCTTC.

This chain joins TRBV3-1 (or the pseudogene TRBV3-2) and TRBJ2-2; possible D gene TRBD1, 6 bases. Germline-derived CDR1 and CDR2 are LGHDT and YNNKEL (reference sequence). The CDR3 length is 15 residues. V lost 4 bases to trimming and J lost 4 bases, with 13 bases between them. This chain's CDR3 is CASSPTGQSTGELFF. In nucleotides, the CDR3 is TGTGCCAGCAGCCCCACTGGACAGTCCACCGGGGAGCTGTTTTTT.

The chain couples TRBV14 to TRBJ2-3; possible D gene TRBD2, 5 bases. Germline lookup yields CDR1 SGHDN and CDR2 FVKESK. Between the trimmed V and J ends, which lost 4 bases and 1 base, there was a span of 9 bases. This CDR3 is 14 amino acids long. CDR3: CASSRFGGTDTQYF. Here the CDR3 DNA reads TGTGCCAGCAGCCGCTTCGGGGGCACAGATACGCAGTATTTT. Complete variable domain (other parts from reference TRBV14 and TRBJ2-3): EAGVTQFPSHSVIEKGQTVTLRCDPISGHDNLYWYRRVMGKEIKFLLHFVKESKQDESGMPNNRFLAERTGGTYSTLKVQPAELEDSGVYFCASSRFGGTDTQYFGPGTRLTVL.

The chain couples TRBV20-1 to TRBJ2-2; TRBD2 matches 10 bases. CDR3 length equals 17 residues. From germline, CDR1 is DFQATT and CDR2 SNEGSKA (reference sequence). V dropped 3 bases and J dropped 4; count of bases not matched to a gene: 11. The CDR3 loop reads CSASMASGGPGTGELFF. As DNA, the CDR3 is TGCAGTGCTAGTATGGCTAGCGGGGGCCCAGGCACCGGGGAGCTGTTTTTT.

This clone came up once. The chain carries TRBV18 and TRBJ1-4, with D perhaps matching TRBD1 (5 bases). The V gene's germline CDR1 is KGHSH and CDR2 LQKENI. The CDR3 contains 15 residues. V was trimmed by 1 base and J by 8 bases, leaving 14 bases between them. Here the CDR3 reads CASSPRAGWQEKLFF. As DNA, the CDR3 is TGTGCCAGCTCACCACGAGCAGGGTGGCAGGAAAAACTGTTTTTT.

The chain carries TRBV19 and TRBJ2-3, with 9 bases identical to TRBD1. The V and J ends lost 5 bases and 1 base, in that order; junction bases with no gene match: 4. The V gene's germline CDR1 is LNHDA and CDR2 SQIVND (reference sequence). The CDR3 is 15 amino acids. CDR3 in DNA: TGTGCCAGTAGTGGGACAGGGTGGGGCACAGATACGCAGTATTTT. Protein: CASSGTGWGTDTQYF. The full variable domain, with the rest looked up from reference TRBV19 and TRBJ2-3, is DGGITQSPKYLFRKEGQNVTLSCEQNLNHDAMYWYRQDPGQGLRLIYYSQIVNDFQKGDIAEGYSVSREKKESFPLTVTSAQKNPTAFYLCASSGTGWGTDTQYFGPGTRLTVL.

This clone was seen just once. J is TRBJ1-2 and V is TRBV28; 9 bases agree with TRBD1. With 1 base clipped from V and 6 bases from J, the junction kept 6 bases outside the gene matches. This CDR3 is built from 15 residues. Germline V gene sequence: CDR1 MDHEN, CDR2 SYDVKM. Here the CDR3 DNA reads TGTGCCAGCAGTTTATCTACAGGGGGCAGGAATGGCTACACCTTC. Protein: CASSLSTGGRNGYTF.

The chain has TRBV5-5 and TRBJ2-6; D possibly corresponds to TRBD1 (5 bases). Germline V gene lookup returns CDR1 SGHKS and CDR2 YYEKEE (reference sequence). The ends were cut back, 1 base at V and 2 bases at J, with 10 bases in the middle. The CDR3 has 16 amino acids. The CDR3 region is CASSLQGTAGANVLTF. In nucleotides, the CDR3 is TGTGCCAGCAGCTTGCAGGGAACCGCTGGGGCCAACGTCCTGACTTTC. Based on the CDR3 plus reference TRBV5-5 and TRBJ2-6, the full variable domain is DAGVTQSPTHLIKTRGQQVTLRCSPISGHKSVSWYQQVLGQGPQFIFQYYEKEERGRGNFPDRFSARQFPNYSSELNVNALLLGDSALYLCASSLQGTAGANVLTFGAGSRLTVL.

The chain carries TRBV15 and TRBJ1-1; D gene uncertain. V dropped 0 bases and J dropped 0 bases, with 5 bases sitting between them. Germline V gene sequence: CDR1 LNHNV, CDR2 YYDKDF (reference sequence). This CDR3 contains 14 residues. CDR3 residues: CATSRDRLNTEAFF. CDR3 bases: TGTGCCACCAGCAGAGACCGGCTGAACACTGAAGCTTTCTTT.

V usage is TRBV4-2 and J usage is TRBJ1-4, with 10 bases lining up with TRBD1. The V gene's germline CDR1 is LGHNA and CDR2 YNFKEQ. V lost 1 base to trimming and J lost 6 bases; unmatched junction nucleotides: 8. The length of the CDR3 is 17 residues. CDR3 sequence reads: CASSQGQGASSDEKLFF. Written as DNA, the CDR3 is TGTGCCAGCAGCCAAGGACAGGGGGCAAGTTCGGATGAAAAACTGTTTTTT.

This clone has only one observation. This sequence joins TRBV27 and TRBJ1-6; D unclear. Germline V gives CDR1 MNHEY, CDR2 SMNVEV (reference sequence). The germline V and J ends were trimmed by 4 bases and 10 bases, with 14 bases remaining between them. This CDR3 has 14 residues. For the CDR3, the DNA is TGTGCCAGCAGTTGGGAAGGGCTGAGATCACCCCTCCACTTT. This translates into CASSWEGLRSPLHF.

The V call is TRBV5-1, the J call TRBJ1-1; 7 positions match TRBD1. Losses at the gene ends were 3 bases for V and 0 bases for J; bases not matched to a gene: 5. The CDR3 sequence is 15 residues long. CDR1 is SGHRS and CDR2 is YFSETQ in the germline V gene. The CDR3 DNA is TGCGCCAGCAGCTCGACAGGGCAGATGAACACTGAAGCTTTCTTT. This codes for CASSSTGQMNTEAFF.

This chain uses TRBV18 with TRBJ2-1; 8 nucleotides match TRBD1. There are 19 residues in the CDR3. Germline-derived CDR1 and CDR2 are KGHSH and LQKENI. V shed 1 base, J shed 1 base, and the junction held 12 bases outside the gene matches. The DNA of the CDR3 is TGTGCCAGCTCACCACTACCAACCGGGACAGGATCATCCTACAATGAGCAGTTCTTC. This sequence encodes CASSPLPTGTGSSYNEQFF. The full variable domain, rest sourced from reference TRBV18 and TRBJ2-1, is NAGVMQNPRHLVRRRGQEARLRCSPMKGHSHVYWYRQLPEEGLKFMVYLQKENIIDESGMPKERFSAEFPKEGPSILRIQQVVRGDSAAYFCASSPLPTGTGSSYNEQFFGPGTRLTVL.

The V call is TRBV6-5, the J call TRBJ1-1; D is ambiguous. Germline lookup yields CDR1 MNHEY and CDR2 SVGAGI. V was clipped by 7 bases and J by 6 bases, with 12 bases between them. The CDR3 has 12 amino acids. DNA of the CDR3: TGTGCCAGCATCCCGGCCGGGGCTGAAGCTTTCTTT. The encoded protein is CASIPAGAEAFF.

The chain links TRBV18 to TRBJ2-2, with D unresolved. Germline V gene sequence: CDR1 KGHSH, CDR2 LQKENI. The V and J ends lost 2 bases and 1 base respectively, with 14 bases between them. The CDR3 runs 17 residues. The CDR3 DNA reads TGTGCCAGCTCACCAATCCATCGGACGGAGAACACCGGGGAGCTGTTTTTT. Protein: CASSPIHRTENTGELFF.

The chain employs TRBV7-2 and TRBJ2-2; D remains ambiguous. CDR1 is SGHTA and CDR2 is FQGNSA in the germline V gene. V was shortened by 3 bases and J by 7 bases, with 9 bases between the two germline ends. The CDR3 sequence is 13 residues long. Here the CDR3 reads CASSFGTVGELFF. CDR3 coding DNA: TGTGCCAGCAGCTTTGGTACGGTCGGGGAGCTGTTTTTT.